These 21 T cell receptor beta chains share one sample of origin, sequenced in a study of response to subunit inactivated influenza vaccine. TCRdb fed the RT-PCR reads into MiXCR, producing one record per CDR3 protein. This repertoire shows hundreds of thousands of distinct CDR3 sequences, over 25% found once; its top ten account for 1.9%. Sequencing used CD4+ T cells sorted from PBMCs, obtained around 5 days after vaccination. The receptor set was obtained from a man between 45 and 60 years old who received an inactivated influenza vaccine.

V is TRBV29-1 and J is TRBJ1-4; possibly TRBD1 for D (6 bases). V was trimmed by 4 bases and J by 8 bases, leaving 14 bases between them. This CDR3 comprises 13 residues. Germline CDR1 is SQVTM and CDR2 is ANQGSEA. The CDR3 reads CSVGQGRREKLFF. Here the CDR3 DNA reads TGCAGCGTTGGGCAGGGGCGCCGGGAAAAACTGTTTTTT.

The gene calls are TRBV7-2 and TRBJ2-3; no clear D. The V gene lost 4 bases and the J gene lost 8 bases, with 10 bases spanning the gap. CDR3 length equals 12 residues. CDR1 is SGHTA and CDR2 is FQGNSA in the germline V gene. The CDR3 here is CASSSRWGTQYF. The CDR3 DNA is TGTGCCAGCAGCTCCAGGTGGGGTACGCAGTATTTT. Full variable domain (outside the CDR3, taken from reference TRBV7-2 and TRBJ2-3): GAGVSQSPSNKVTEKGKDVELRCDPISGHTALYWYRQSLGQGLEFLIYFQGNSAPDKSGLPSDRFSAERTGGSVSTLTIQRTQQEDSAVYLCASSSRWGTQYFGPGTRLTVL.

The chain carries TRBV7-2 and TRBJ2-3, with 11 bases that match TRBD1. The CDR3 is made up of 15 amino acids. Germline V CDR1 and CDR2: SGHTA, FQGNSA. The V segment lost 1 base and the J segment 5 bases; nucleotides outside the gene matches: 2. Here the CDR3 DNA reads TGTGCCAGCAGCTTAGGGGGGACAGGGGGAGATACGCAGTATTTT. Its translation is CASSLGGTGGDTQYF.

V usage is TRBV12-3 or TRBV12-4 and J usage is TRBJ2-5, with 7 bases aligning to TRBD1. V shed 5 bases, J shed 1 base, and the junction held 4 bases outside the gene matches. CDR3 size: 14 residues. DNA of the CDR3: TGTGCCAGCAGTCACGGACAGGTCCAAGAGACCCAGTACTTC. Its translation is CASSHGQVQETQYF.

This clonotype has only a few counts. This chain links TRBV7-4 with TRBJ2-3, with TRBD2 matching 13 bases. This CDR3 has 20 amino acids. The V segment lost 4 bases and the J segment 0 bases; nucleotides outside the gene matches: 13. Germline V gene sequence: CDR1 SGHVT, CDR2 SQSDAQ. DNA for the CDR3: TGTGCCAGCAGCTCGCCCGTGACTAGCGGGGGGCCAGCTAGCACAGATACGCAGTATTTT. This translates into CASSSPVTSGGPASTDTQYF.

The J gene is TRBJ2-1, the V gene TRBV5-1; 9 bases match TRBD2. The germline gives CDR1 SGHRS, CDR2 YFSETQ. The CDR3 runs to 15 residues. With 0 bases clipped from V and 9 bases from J, the junction kept 7 bases outside the gene matches. CDR3 residues: CASSLGGGAPVEQFF. The CDR3 nucleotides are TGCGCCAGCAGCTTGGGCGGGGGGGCCCCGGTTGAGCAGTTCTTC.

The gene calls are TRBV5-1 and TRBJ2-3; D is tentatively TRBD1 or TRBD2 (6 bases each). Germline-derived CDR1 and CDR2 are SGHRS and YFSETQ. The V end lost 1 base, the J end lost 2 bases, and 14 bases lay between the germline ends. CDR3 length equals 16 residues. For the CDR3, the DNA is TGCGCCAGCAGCTTGTATCTGGGGGGCTTCACAGATACGCAGTATTTT. Translation gives CASSLYLGGFTDTQYF.

In this sample, this clonotype turned up a few times. This chain links TRBV15 with TRBJ2-7; 11 bases agree with TRBD2. Germline CDR1 is LNHNV and CDR2 is YYDKDF (reference sequence). The CDR3 contains 16 residues. Unmatched junction bases numbered 5, after V lost 2 bases and J lost 2 bases. This CDR3 is CATSRPGTSGTYEQYF. CDR3 bases: TGTGCCACCAGCAGACCCGGGACTAGCGGAACCTACGAGCAGTACTTC.

The J gene is TRBJ2-7, the V gene TRBV7-8, with D uncertain. V was shortened by 1 base and J by 6 bases, with 19 bases between the two germline ends. This CDR3 is built from 16 residues. The germline gives CDR1 SGHVS, CDR2 FQNEAQ. CDR3 nucleotides: TGTGCCAGCAGCTTAGTCGGACGGTCCCGTTGGGGCGAGCAGTACTTC. This encodes CASSLVGRSRWGEQYF.

This clonotype was seen many times. This chain uses TRBV29-1 with TRBJ2-7; 10 bases fit TRBD1. The CDR3 contains 17 residues. The germline V gene encodes CDR1 SQVTM and CDR2 ANQGSEA. V lost 1 base and J lost 5; bases outside the gene matches: 14. Here the CDR3 reads CSVEVLETGGFVNEQYF. CDR3 in DNA: TGCAGCGTTGAAGTACTTGAGACAGGGGGCTTTGTCAACGAGCAGTACTTC.

The chain employs TRBV6-2 or TRBV6-3 and TRBJ2-1; D not certain. Germline assignment: CDR1 MNHEY and CDR2 SVGEGT. Trimming took 8 bases from V and 7 from J, leaving 15 bases between them. The CDR3 is 13 amino acids. The CDR3 coding sequence is TGTGCCAGCTCCTCGTACAGCATTAATGAGCAGTTCTTC. Encoded protein: CASSSYSINEQFF.

The rearrangement uses TRBV11-2 and TRBJ2-6; no reliable D call. The CDR3 contains 18 residues. V was cut by 5 bases and J by 4 bases, with 21 bases left in between. The germline gives CDR1 SGHAT, CDR2 FQNNGV. CDR3 in amino acids: CASSRRGTEPPGANVLTF. The CDR3 DNA follows: TGTGCCAGCAGCCGACGAGGCACAGAGCCTCCAGGGGCCAACGTCCTGACTTTC.

The chain carries TRBV12-3 or TRBV12-4 and TRBJ1-4; D is possibly TRBD1 (6 bases). The CDR3 has 13 amino acids. With 5 bases removed from V and 8 bases from J, the gap between germline ends came to 12 bases. The CDR3: CASSTGAREKLFF. In DNA, the CDR3 is TGTGCCAGCAGTACGGGGGCCAGAGAAAAACTGTTTTTT.

This clonotype has a handful of counts. The chain recombines TRBV12-3 or TRBV12-4 with TRBJ2-5, with 7 bases matching TRBD2. The V and J ends lost 8 bases and 5 bases, in that order; junction bases with no gene match: 8. This CDR3 comprises 13 residues. The CDR3: CASCRGVLETQYF. The CDR3 DNA sequence: TGTGCCAGCTGTCGGGGGGTTTTGGAGACCCAGTACTTC.

The chain is built from TRBV9 and TRBJ1-3, with TRBD1 as a possible D gene (5 bases). The CDR3 sequence is 14 residues long. Germline assignment: CDR1 SGDLS and CDR2 YYNGEE. Trimming shortened V by 3 bases and J by 4 bases, and 11 bases separated the two germline ends. As DNA, the CDR3 is TGTGCCAGCAGCGCGGCTGGGGGAGGAAACACCATATATTTT. Its translation: CASSAAGGGNTIYF.

As DNA, the CDR3 is TGTGCCAGCAGCGTAACGACAGTGGGCTACGAGCAGTACTTC. Encoded protein: CASSVTTVGYEQYF. The chain couples TRBV9 to TRBJ2-7; TRBD1 might be the D (5 bases). V gave up 1 base and J gave up 3 bases, with 11 bases separating them. This CDR3 has 14 residues. The V gene's germline CDR1 is SGDLS and CDR2 YYNGEE.

V usage is TRBV28 and J usage is TRBJ1-1; TRBD1 might be the D (5 bases). V was shortened by 4 bases and J by 0 bases, with 12 bases between the two germline ends. Germline CDR1 reads MDHEN; CDR2 reads SYDVKM. The CDR3 runs 15 residues. This CDR3 reads CASSSGSGMNTEAFF. The CDR3 coding sequence is TGTGCCAGCAGTTCAGGGAGCGGCATGAACACTGAAGCTTTCTTT.

J is TRBJ1-1 and V is TRBV28; D is possibly TRBD1 (5 bases). The CDR3 totals 11 residues. V dropped 6 bases and J dropped 11 bases, with 13 bases sitting between them. Germline CDR1 and CDR2: MDHEN and SYDVKM. CDR3 in amino acids: CASSPSGNAFF. The CDR3 DNA follows: TGTGCCAGCAGCCCGTCAGGGAATGCTTTCTTT.

V gene TRBV10-3 combines with J gene TRBJ2-5; 9 bases line up with TRBD2. The trim removed 3 bases at V and 5 bases at J, leaving 10 bases unmatched. The length of the CDR3 is 16 residues. The germline CDR1 and CDR2 sequences are ENHRY and SYGVKD. CDR3 DNA: TGTGCCATCAGTGACTCCAGGGCTAGCGGGATGGAGACCCAGTACTTC. Translation gives CAISDSRASGMETQYF.

This clonotype has at least ten counts. The rearrangement links TRBV27 to TRBJ2-7, with 9 nucleotides matching TRBD1. The CDR3 is 16 residues long. Trimming removed 5 bases from V and 2 bases from J; junction bases left unmatched: 10. The V gene's germline CDR1 is MNHEY and CDR2 SMNVEV (reference sequence). CDR3 coding DNA: TGTGCCAGCAGTCCACTCCGACAGGGGGGAACCTACGAGCAGTACTTC. This translates into CASSPLRQGGTYEQYF.

This clonotype was detected only a few times. The rearrangement uses TRBV7-9 and TRBJ2-7, with D tentatively TRBD2 (6 bases). CDR3 length: 15 residues. Germline V gene data show CDR1 as SEHNR and CDR2 as FQNEAQ (reference sequence). Trimming left V 2 bases short and J 6 bases short, with 17 bases between. The CDR3 DNA follows: TGTGCCAGCAGCTTATACCCTCCCGGGAGTGTCGAGCAGTACTTC. Protein: CASSLYPPGSVEQYF. The full variable domain, with the rest looked up from reference TRBV7-9 and TRBJ2-7, is DTGVSQNPRHKITKRGQNVTFRCDPISEHNRLYWYRQTLGQGPEFLTYFQNEAQLEKSRLLSDRFSAERPKGSFSTLEIQRTEQGDSAMYLCASSLYPPGSVEQYFGPGTRLTVT.